Shown below are 14 T cell receptor beta chains from a single sample sequenced in a study of blood T cells in healthy people across ages. With a J-beta primer mix and a sample-barcoded 5' primer, a second PCR ran roughly 7 to 11 cycles. A single record per CDR3 protein comes from TCRdb applying MiXCR to the 5' RACE reads. The sample lists almost 1 million distinct CDR3 sequences, 51% occurring once. Sequences were obtained from blood. These receptors originate from an older woman in good health.

This clonotype was picked up a small number of times. The CDR3 region has the DNA TGCGCCAGCAGCCAAGAACTAGCGGGAGGGCCTATGGGCGAGCAGTACTTC. Its protein is CASSQELAGGPMGEQYF. The chain has TRBV4-3 and TRBJ2-7, with TRBD2 matching over 13 bases. Looked up from germline, CDR1 is LGHNA and CDR2 is YSLEER. Trimming took 0 bases from V and 6 from J; bases not matched to a gene: 8. CDR3 length: 17 residues.

The chain joins TRBV29-1 to TRBJ1-2, with D possibly being TRBD1 (5 bases). This CDR3 is 14 amino acids long. Trimming took off 6 bases at V and 4 bases at J, with 18 bases between the two ends. CDR1 and CDR2 from the germline V gene are SQVTM and ANQGSEA. The CDR3 DNA follows: TGCAGCGTGATGACAGAATATGGATCCTATGGCTACACCTTC. Amino acid sequence: CSVMTEYGSYGYTF.

This clonotype was found a few times. The rearrangement links TRBV4-1 to TRBJ1-1; TRBD1 is a possible D gene (6 bases). Germline V gives CDR1 MGHRA, CDR2 YSYEKL. The CDR3 contains 14 residues. The V gene lost 0 bases and the J gene lost 4 bases, with 9 bases spanning the gap. DNA of the CDR3: TGCGCCAGCAGCCAAGATCAGGGGAGCACTGAAGCTTTCTTT. This sequence encodes CASSQDQGSTEAFF.

Worth noting for this clonotype: Compared with germline, one end of the junction differs, possibly owing to a read error. The chain combines TRBV4-1 with TRBJ2-5, with 9 bases matching TRBD1. CDR1 MGHRA and CDR2 YSYEKL come from the germline V gene. The CDR3 totals 16 residues. The CDR3 DNA sequence: TGCGCCAGCGGCCAAGATAGTGGGACAGGGATAGAGACCCAGTACTTC. Protein sequence: CASGQDSGTGIETQYF.

This clonotype came up a few times. This chain uses TRBV7-9 with TRBJ2-5, with D perhaps matching TRBD1 or TRBD2 (5 bases each). The CDR3 is made up of 14 amino acids. Germline V gene data show CDR1 as SEHNR and CDR2 as FQNEAQ (reference sequence). Trimming pared 0 bases from V and 11 bases from J, leaving 16 bases between. The CDR3 DNA reads as TGTGCCAGCAGCTTAGCCGGGACCCGCCGGACTCAGTACTTC. It specifies CASSLAGTRRTQYF.

V usage is TRBV29-1 and J usage is TRBJ2-7; D gene uncertain. The CDR3 has 15 amino acids. The V gene's germline CDR1 is SQVTM and CDR2 ANQGSEA. Trimming took 5 bases from V and 2 from J, leaving 19 bases between them. CDR3 sequence reads: CSVTKAGFGTYEQYF. CDR3 DNA sequence: TGCAGCGTTACGAAGGCTGGGTTTGGCACCTACGAGCAGTACTTC.

This clonotype came up a few times. The J gene is TRBJ2-7, the V gene TRBV6-1, with 9 bases that match TRBD1. The better agreement between TRBJ2-5 and the DNA end casts doubt on the J call. This CDR3 is 13 amino acids long. CDR1 is MNHNS, CDR2 SASEGT, per germline. CDR3 nucleotides: TGTGCCAGCAAGACAGGGGGGGTAGAGACCCAGTACTTC. As protein: CASKTGGVETQYF.

The V and J genes are TRBV28 and TRBJ2-7; TRBD2 matches 7 bases. Looked up from germline, CDR1 is MDHEN and CDR2 is SYDVKM. The V segment lost 6 bases and the J segment 2 bases; nucleotides outside the gene matches: 4. The CDR3 runs to 13 residues. The CDR3 bases are TGTGCCAGCAGAACTAGCGCAACCTACGAGCAGTACTTC. It codes for CASRTSATYEQYF. The variable domain in full, with the rest retrieved from reference TRBV28 and TRBJ2-7, is DVKVTQSSRYLVKRTGEKVFLECVQDMDHENMFWYRQDPGLGLRLIYFSYDVKMKEKGDIPEGYSVSREKKERFSLILESASTNQTSMYLCASRTSATYEQYFGPGTRLTVT.

The rearrangement joins TRBV7-9 to TRBJ2-3; D is possibly TRBD1 or TRBD2 (5 bases each). The germline V and J ends were trimmed by 4 bases and 8 bases, with 10 bases remaining between them. CDR1 and CDR2 (germline): SEHNR, FQNEAQ (reference sequence). The CDR3 has 12 residues. CDR3 amino acids: CASSSAGTTQYF. The CDR3 DNA sequence: TGTGCCAGCAGCTCCGCCGGGACTACGCAGTATTTT. Complete variable domain (other parts from reference TRBV7-9 and TRBJ2-3): DTGVSQNPRHKITKRGQNVTFRCDPISEHNRLYWYRQTLGQGPEFLTYFQNEAQLEKSRLLSDRFSAERPKGSFSTLEIQRTEQGDSAMYLCASSSAGTTQYFGPGTRLTVL.

The chain has TRBV6-1 and TRBJ2-1; 14 nucleotides align to TRBD2. This CDR3 contains 19 residues. Germline-derived CDR1 and CDR2 are MNHNS and SASEGT. Trimming removed 5 bases from V and 3 bases from J; junction bases left unmatched: 12. CDR3 nucleotides: TGTGCCAGCAGTCCCACGGGACTAGCGGGAGTAGGTGTCTACAATGAGCAGTTCTTC. It translates to CASSPTGLAGVGVYNEQFF.

The chain uses TRBV12-3 or TRBV12-4 and TRBJ2-1; 9 bases map to TRBD2. The CDR3 spans 19 residues. After removal of 8 bases from V and 4 bases from J, the junction contained 21 bases not matched to a gene. CDR3 sequence reads: CASFRVGPLAGVLYNEQFF. As DNA, the CDR3 is TGTGCCAGCTTTCGGGTAGGGCCTTTAGCGGGAGTTTTGTACAATGAGCAGTTCTTC.

This clonotype has only a few counts. The CDR3 sequence is CASSFTGLLAKNIQYF. CDR3 in DNA: TGCGCCAGCAGCTTTACAGGGCTCCTGGCCAAAAACATTCAGTACTTC. This chain connects TRBV5-1 to TRBJ2-4; D is possibly TRBD1 (6 bases). The CDR3 contains 16 residues. The germline gives CDR1 SGHRS, CDR2 YFSETQ. The ends were cut back, 2 bases at V and 1 base at J, with 13 bases in the middle.

With regard to this clonotype: This clone may be a read error of a much larger clone one base away. This chain connects TRBV7-2 to TRBJ2-4, with 7 positions matching TRBD2. The DNA end is a closer match to TRBJ2-7, so the J assignment may be wrong. The CDR3 is made up of 15 amino acids. Germline V gene data show CDR1 as SGHTA and CDR2 as FQGNSA. CDR3 nucleotides: TGTACCAGCAGCTTAGGAGCTAGCGGAGCCTACGAGCAGTACTTC. It is translated as CTSSLGASGAYEQYF.

The rearrangement joins TRBV29-1 to TRBJ1-1; TRBD1 might be the D (5 bases). This CDR3 region has 12 residues. The ends were cut back, 6 bases at V and 1 base at J, with 9 bases in the middle. The germline V gene has CDR1 SQVTM and CDR2 ANQGSEA. Here the CDR3 reads CSVHGQNTEAFF. CDR3 bases: TGCAGCGTCCACGGACAGAACACTGAAGCTTTCTTT.